This is a list of T cell receptor beta chains from one sample in a study of PD-1 blockade in mismatch repair-deficient tumors. Assay used: immunoSEQ multiplex PCR; TCRdb lists only in-frame clones, some missing. The sample holds 25,000 to 30,000 clones, 84% seen once. Sample: PBMCs, taken before pembrolizumab treatment. Receptor source: an adult with mismatch repair-deficient cancer. The CDR3 runs from the conserved cysteine through the conserved F or W. The order of the fields is CDR3 protein, J gene, V gene.

CDR3 protein: CASRDSASAIYEQYF
J gene: TRBJ2-7
V gene: TRBV27

CDR3 protein: CASSATRQGAENGYTF
J gene: TRBJ1-2
V gene: TRBV9

CDR3 protein: CASSDLRLAGGSSTDTQYF
J gene: TRBJ2-3
V gene: TRBV2

CDR3 protein: CSVDMNSGYTF
J gene: TRBJ1-2
V gene: TRBV29-1

CDR3 protein: CASSGTGITEAFF
J gene: TRBJ1-1
V gene: TRBV5-1

CDR3 protein: CASSLVPLGGEQYF
J gene: TRBJ2-7
V gene: TRBV7-8

CDR3 protein: CASRLRQGSGYTF
J gene: TRBJ1-2
V gene: TRBV19

CDR3 protein: CASSEYRWEGHEQYF
J gene: TRBJ2-7
V gene: TRBV25-1

CDR3 protein: CASSSTLAGSYNEQFF
J gene: TRBJ2-1
V gene: TRBV7-6

CDR3 protein: CASSLGLPETQYF
J gene: TRBJ2-5
V gene: TRBV5-1

CDR3 protein: CSVLVAGDNEQYF
J gene: TRBJ2-7
V gene: TRBV29-1

CDR3 protein: CASSPRLTASAYNEQFF
J gene: TRBJ2-1
V gene: TRBV19

CDR3 protein: CASIPLATGEQFF
J gene: TRBJ2-1
V gene: TRBV27

CDR3 protein: CASNRGGRTYNEQFF
J gene: TRBJ2-1
V gene: TRBV13

CDR3 protein: CASSDGTSNSPLHF
J gene: TRBJ1-6
V gene: TRBV9

CDR3 protein: CASSRTGLFEQYF
J gene: TRBJ2-7
V gene: TRBV6-5

CDR3 protein: CASSPGGARTDTQYF
J gene: TRBJ2-3
V gene: TRBV18

CDR3 protein: CASSLASLEQYF
J gene: TRBJ2-7
V gene: TRBV7-9

CDR3 protein: CASSLRGYGYTF
J gene: TRBJ1-2
V gene: TRBV7-8

CDR3 protein: CASSVGRLAGSYEQYF
J gene: TRBJ2-7
V gene: TRBV9

CDR3 protein: CASSQVSTRAGEKLFF
J gene: TRBJ1-4
V gene: TRBV4-1

CDR3 protein: CASSPTGDYGYTF
J gene: TRBJ1-2
V gene: TRBV18

CDR3 protein: CASSLGARGNEQYF
J gene: TRBJ2-7
V gene: TRBV5-6

CDR3 protein: CASSYSSGSSSPLHF
J gene: TRBJ1-6
V gene: TRBV6-5

CDR3 protein: CASSPLGQGSYEQYF
J gene: TRBJ2-7
V gene: TRBV7-3

CDR3 protein: CASSAQLAGVYEQYF
J gene: TRBJ2-7
V gene: TRBV28

CDR3 protein: CAWSDGGSAYEQYF
J gene: TRBJ2-7
V gene: TRBV30

CDR3 protein: CASRDRSSGANVLTF
J gene: TRBJ2-6
V gene: TRBV19

CDR3 protein: CASSLGTELVTDTQYF
J gene: TRBJ2-3
V gene: TRBV7-9

CDR3 protein: CATSRVGTSGRSSYNEQFF
J gene: TRBJ2-1
V gene: TRBV15

CDR3 protein: CASSYSRYTGELFF
J gene: TRBJ2-2
V gene: TRBV6-5

CDR3 protein: CASSPSGSVHEQFF
J gene: TRBJ2-1
V gene: TRBV25-1

CDR3 protein: CASTLAGTGTDTQYF
J gene: TRBJ2-3
V gene: TRBV7-9

CDR3 protein: CASSQMARDEQFF
J gene: TRBJ2-1
V gene: TRBV7-3

CDR3 protein: CASSLRASGSANEQFF
J gene: TRBJ2-1
V gene: TRBV13

CDR3 protein: CASSLAGTSGGTDTQYF
J gene: TRBJ2-3
V gene: TRBV7-3

CDR3 protein: CASSFSGGGYGYTF
J gene: TRBJ1-2
V gene: TRBV28

CDR3 protein: CASSVTWTGSPYF
J gene: TRBJ2-3
V gene: TRBV9

CDR3 protein: CASSQARETNRRYYGYTF
J gene: TRBJ1-2
V gene: TRBV4-1

CDR3 protein: CASSGWEEGTYNEQFF
J gene: TRBJ2-1
V gene: TRBV5-6